Listed below are T cell receptor beta chains from one sample, sequenced in a study of blood T cells in healthy people across ages. A single record per CDR3 protein comes from TCRdb applying MiXCR to the 5' RACE reads. The table has 800,000 or so distinct CDR3 sequences, approximately 65% seen once. The source material was blood. These receptors all stem from a man aged 25 to 45 in good health. Each CDR3 is given with its conserved first and last residue. Fields, in order: V gene, D gene, clone size, J gene, CDR3 DNA, CDR3 protein. D genes are given only for firm matches. Only part of the rows carry a size: once, few, many, or a class if the clone is expanded.

V gene: TRBV7-9
D gene: NA
clone size: NA
J gene: TRBJ2-3
CDR3 DNA: TGTGCCAGCAAGACAGACCCTAGCACAGATACGCAGTATTTT
CDR3 protein: CASKTDPSTDTQYF

V gene: TRBV28
D gene: NA
clone size: NA
J gene: TRBJ2-7
CDR3 DNA: TGTGCCAGCAGTTTGCCCAGGGCCCTGAACGAGCAGTACTTC
CDR3 protein: CASSLPRALNEQYF

V gene: TRBV20-1
D gene: TRBD1
clone size: few
J gene: TRBJ1-4
CDR3 DNA: TGCAGTGCTGCCCAGGACAGGGGCGATGAAAAACTGTTTTTT
CDR3 protein: CSAAQDRGDEKLFF

V gene: TRBV20-1
D gene: TRBD2
clone size: NA
J gene: TRBJ2-3
CDR3 DNA: TGCAGTGCCCCGAAAAGGGTAGCGGGGTTCACAGATACGCAGTATTTT
CDR3 protein: CSAPKRVAGFTDTQYF

V gene: TRBV27
D gene: TRBD2
clone size: NA
J gene: TRBJ2-3
CDR3 DNA: TGTGCCAGCAGTCCGTGGGAGGGGAGAACAGATACGCAGTATTTT
CDR3 protein: CASSPWEGRTDTQYF

V gene: TRBV2
D gene: TRBD2
clone size: NA
J gene: TRBJ2-1
CDR3 DNA: TGTGCCAGCAACTTCGGACTAGCGGGGCAGAATGAGCAGTTCTTC
CDR3 protein: CASNFGLAGQNEQFF

V gene: TRBV3-1
D gene: TRBD1
clone size: NA
J gene: TRBJ1-2
CDR3 DNA: TGTGCCAGCAGCACGGACAGGGATGTGTATGGCTACACCTTC
CDR3 protein: CASSTDRDVYGYTF

V gene: TRBV7-2
D gene: TRBD1
clone size: NA
J gene: TRBJ2-1
CDR3 DNA: TGTGCCAGCTGCGAGGGACAGGGAAGGGGGGATGAGCAGTTCTTC
CDR3 protein: CASCEGQGRGDEQFF

V gene: TRBV28
D gene: NA
clone size: few
J gene: TRBJ2-5
CDR3 DNA: TGTGCCAGCAGTCCGTATTCTGGGGAGACCCAGTACTTC
CDR3 protein: CASSPYSGETQYF

V gene: TRBV28
D gene: TRBD2
clone size: once
J gene: TRBJ2-1
CDR3 DNA: TGTGCCAGCAGCCTCACTAGCGGGGCCCGCTCCTACAATGAGCAGTTCTTC
CDR3 protein: CASSLTSGARSYNEQFF

V gene: TRBV20-1
D gene: NA
clone size: NA
J gene: TRBJ2-4
CDR3 DNA: TGCAGTGCTAGAGCGCGGGGGCTGCAGTACTTC
CDR3 protein: CSARARGLQYF

V gene: TRBV4-2
D gene: NA
clone size: NA
J gene: TRBJ2-1
CDR3 DNA: TGTGCCAGCAGCCAAGAGGCGGGGAGAGGATACAATGAGCAGTTCTTC
CDR3 protein: CASSQEAGRGYNEQFF

V gene: TRBV7-9
D gene: NA
clone size: NA
J gene: TRBJ2-1
CDR3 DNA: TGTGCCAGCAGCGGTAAAACCCCGTCCTACAATGAGCAGTTCTTC
CDR3 protein: CASSGKTPSYNEQFF

V gene: TRBV10-3
D gene: NA
clone size: few
J gene: TRBJ2-7
CDR3 DNA: TGTGCCATCAGTGAGAACCCAAGCAACGAGCAGTACTTC
CDR3 protein: CAISENPSNEQYF

V gene: TRBV5-6
D gene: TRBD1
clone size: NA
J gene: TRBJ2-5
CDR3 DNA: TGTGCCACCGCTGACTGGGACAGGGGTGGGCAAGAGACCCAGTACTTC
CDR3 protein: CATADWDRGGQETQYF

V gene: TRBV28
D gene: NA
clone size: few
J gene: TRBJ2-3
CDR3 DNA: TGTGCCAGCAGCCGAGGGTCATTCACAGATACGCAGTATTTT
CDR3 protein: CASSRGSFTDTQYF

V gene: TRBV7-2
D gene: TRBD2
clone size: NA
J gene: TRBJ2-3
CDR3 DNA: TGTGCCAGCAGCGGACTAGCGGGGGCAAATACGCAGTATTTT
CDR3 protein: CASSGLAGANTQYF

V gene: TRBV6-5
D gene: NA
clone size: NA
J gene: TRBJ2-7
CDR3 DNA: TGTGCCAGCAGTTACTTTACGGGTCCCTACGAGCAGTACTTC
CDR3 protein: CASSYFTGPYEQYF

V gene: TRBV7-9
D gene: TRBD1
clone size: NA
J gene: TRBJ1-1
CDR3 DNA: TGTGCCAGCAGCTTAGGTGGACAGGGAGCTTTCTTT
CDR3 protein: CASSLGGQGAFF

V gene: TRBV6-1
D gene: NA
clone size: NA
J gene: TRBJ2-3
CDR3 DNA: TGTGCCGTCCGGGGGCTCGGCACAGATACGCAGTATTTT
CDR3 protein: CAVRGLGTDTQYF

V gene: TRBV5-1
D gene: TRBD2
clone size: NA
J gene: TRBJ2-7
CDR3 DNA: TGCGCCAGCAGCGAGGCTGGACTAGCGTTGTCCTACGAGCAGTACTTC
CDR3 protein: CASSEAGLALSYEQYF

V gene: TRBV10-3
D gene: TRBD2
clone size: NA
J gene: TRBJ2-7
CDR3 DNA: TGTGCCATCAGTGCCGAGACCGGGACTAGCCTTGACGAGCAGTACTTC
CDR3 protein: CAISAETGTSLDEQYF

V gene: TRBV10-3
D gene: NA
clone size: NA
J gene: TRBJ1-2
CDR3 DNA: TGTGCCATCAGCAGGGGTGAAGGCTATGGCTACACCTTC
CDR3 protein: CAISRGEGYGYTF

V gene: TRBV6-2/TRBV6-3
D gene: TRBD1
clone size: NA
J gene: TRBJ2-4
CDR3 DNA: TGTGCCAGCAGTATCCGGGACAGGGAAGCCAAAAACATTCAGTACTTC
CDR3 protein: CASSIRDREAKNIQYF

V gene: TRBV12-3/TRBV12-4
D gene: NA
clone size: NA
J gene: TRBJ2-3
CDR3 DNA: TGTGCCAGCAGCCCGACTCCTCTTATTGCAGATACGCAGTATTTT
CDR3 protein: CASSPTPLIADTQYF

V gene: TRBV5-1
D gene: NA
clone size: NA
J gene: TRBJ2-3
CDR3 DNA: TGCGCCAGCAGCTTGGGGGAAAGCACAGATACGCAGTATTTT
CDR3 protein: CASSLGESTDTQYF

V gene: TRBV11-1
D gene: NA
clone size: NA
J gene: TRBJ2-7
CDR3 DNA: TGTGCCAGCAGCTGGGGGGCAGGGTCTTACTACGAGCAGTACTTC
CDR3 protein: CASSWGAGSYYEQYF

V gene: TRBV24-1
D gene: NA
clone size: NA
J gene: TRBJ1-2
CDR3 DNA: TGTGCCACCAGTGGCCCACGGGACGAGGTGGATGGCTACACCTTC
CDR3 protein: CATSGPRDEVDGYTF

V gene: TRBV4-3
D gene: TRBD1
clone size: once
J gene: TRBJ2-7
CDR3 DNA: TGCGCCAGCAGCCAAGGGGGACAGGGGATCTACGAGCAGTACTTC
CDR3 protein: CASSQGGQGIYEQYF

V gene: TRBV4-3
D gene: TRBD2
clone size: NA
J gene: TRBJ2-1
CDR3 DNA: TGCGCCAGCAGCCCCCAGACTAGCGGGGTCTCCTACAATGAGCAGTTCTTC
CDR3 protein: CASSPQTSGVSYNEQFF

V gene: TRBV6-1
D gene: TRBD2
clone size: NA
J gene: TRBJ2-1
CDR3 DNA: TGTGCCAGCAGGGCCCGGACTAGCGGGGGGGTTTACAATGAGCAGTTCTTC
CDR3 protein: CASRARTSGGVYNEQFF

V gene: TRBV4-3
D gene: NA
clone size: few
J gene: TRBJ2-6
CDR3 DNA: TGCGCCAGCAGCCAAGAGAGGGGGGCAGGGGCCAACGTCCTGACTTTC
CDR3 protein: CASSQERGAGANVLTF

V gene: TRBV7-2
D gene: NA
clone size: NA
J gene: TRBJ2-3
CDR3 DNA: TGTGCCAGCAGCTTAGGTAACCGGGTTACAGATACGCAGAATTTT
CDR3 protein: CASSLGNRVTDTQNF

V gene: TRBV7-8
D gene: NA
clone size: NA
J gene: TRBJ2-5
CDR3 DNA: TGTGCCAGCAGCCTACTGGAGGGGTACCTCCAAGAGACCCAGTACTTC
CDR3 protein: CASSLLEGYLQETQYF

V gene: TRBV27
D gene: NA
clone size: many
J gene: TRBJ2-7
CDR3 DNA: TGTGCCAGCGGCAGTTCCTACGAGCAGTACTTC
CDR3 protein: CASGSSYEQYF

V gene: TRBV6-2/TRBV6-3
D gene: NA
clone size: few
J gene: TRBJ1-2
CDR3 DNA: TGTGCCAGCAGTTCAAGGACACGCTCACCTTATGGCTACACCTTC
CDR3 protein: CASSSRTRSPYGYTF

V gene: TRBV20-1
D gene: TRBD2
clone size: NA
J gene: TRBJ2-7
CDR3 DNA: TGCAGTGCTAGAGATCGGGACGGGGGGTACTACGAGCAGTACTTC
CDR3 protein: CSARDRDGGYYEQYF

V gene: TRBV29-1
D gene: NA
clone size: NA
J gene: TRBJ1-2
CDR3 DNA: TGCAGCGTGGGCACGCAGGGCAACCCACACTATGGCTACACCTTC
CDR3 protein: CSVGTQGNPHYGYTF

V gene: TRBV6-5
D gene: NA
clone size: few
J gene: TRBJ1-6
CDR3 DNA: TGTGCCAGCAGTCCCCGTCAGGGCTCGGAAAATTCACCCCTCCACTTT
CDR3 protein: CASSPRQGSENSPLHF

V gene: TRBV3-1
D gene: TRBD2
clone size: few
J gene: TRBJ2-1
CDR3 DNA: TGTGCCAGCAGCCAACCTCAACCTAGCGGGGGGGCCACAAATGAGCAGTTCTTC
CDR3 protein: CASSQPQPSGGATNEQFF

V gene: TRBV7-9
D gene: NA
clone size: NA
J gene: TRBJ2-1
CDR3 DNA: TGTGCCAGCAGCTTCGGGACGGGTTACTACAATGAGCAGTTCTTC
CDR3 protein: CASSFGTGYYNEQFF

V gene: TRBV10-3
D gene: NA
clone size: NA
J gene: TRBJ1-5
CDR3 DNA: TGTGCCATCAGCCCAGGGGACGGTCAGCCCCAGCATTTT
CDR3 protein: CAISPGDGQPQHF

V gene: TRBV5-1
D gene: TRBD1
clone size: NA
J gene: TRBJ1-2
CDR3 DNA: TGCGCCAGCAGCCTTCTCGACAGGGCCCCTAACTATGGCTACACCTTC
CDR3 protein: CASSLLDRAPNYGYTF

V gene: TRBV6-5
D gene: NA
clone size: once
J gene: TRBJ1-2
CDR3 DNA: TGTGCCAGCAGTTACGTTGGGGGAACTAACTATGGCTACACCTTC
CDR3 protein: CASSYVGGTNYGYTF

V gene: TRBV12-3/TRBV12-4
D gene: TRBD1
clone size: few
J gene: TRBJ2-3
CDR3 DNA: TGTGCCAGCAGTTTCGGTCAAGACAGGGCCACAGATACGCAGTATTTT
CDR3 protein: CASSFGQDRATDTQYF

V gene: TRBV7-8
D gene: TRBD2
clone size: NA
J gene: TRBJ2-3
CDR3 DNA: TGTGCCAGCAGTCTAGCGGGGCACCGGAATACGCAGTATTTT
CDR3 protein: CASSLAGHRNTQYF

V gene: TRBV5-1
D gene: NA
clone size: NA
J gene: TRBJ1-2
CDR3 DNA: TGCGCCAGCAGCTTGGCCCAGGCTGGCCCCTGGGGCTACACCTTC
CDR3 protein: CASSLAQAGPWGYTF

V gene: TRBV5-1
D gene: TRBD2
clone size: NA
J gene: TRBJ2-2
CDR3 DNA: TGCGCCAGCAGCTCGAACCCGGGAGGAGGGGTATCCGGGGAGCTGTTTTTT
CDR3 protein: CASSSNPGGGVSGELFF

V gene: TRBV21-1
D gene: NA
clone size: NA
J gene: TRBJ1-2
CDR3 DNA: TGTGCCAGCAGCAAAGCGCTCGGGTCATGGTCGGATGGCTACACCTTC
CDR3 protein: CASSKALGSWSDGYTF

V gene: TRBV4-3
D gene: NA
clone size: NA
J gene: TRBJ2-7
CDR3 DNA: TGCGCCAGCAGCCCCCATGGGGGCTCCTACGAGCAGTACTTC
CDR3 protein: CASSPHGGSYEQYF